Listed here are 27 T cell receptor beta chains from one sample, sequenced in a study of chemoradiotherapy in HPV16-positive cancers. This table comes from immunoSEQ multiplex PCR, and its TCRdb copy is limited to in-frame clones, with some not included. The data show 20,000 or so clones, about 80% seen once. Sequencing was performed on blood, taken from a patient who underwent chemoradiotherapy. The receptors originated from a human donor with HPV-associated anogenital cancer.

V and J are TRBV7-9 and TRBJ2-4, with D uncertain. CDR3 length equals 15 residues. V was clipped by 1 base and J by 0 bases, with 7 bases between them. From germline, CDR1 is SEHNR and CDR2 FQNEAQ (reference sequence). This chain's CDR3 is CASSLVGLAKNIQYF. Written as DNA, the CDR3 is TGTGCCAGCAGCTTAGTGGGATTAGCCAAAAACATTCAGTACTTC.

V is TRBV5-1 and J is TRBJ1-4; possibly TRBD1 for D (6 bases). Between the trimmed V and J ends, which lost 4 bases and 6 bases, there was a span of 13 bases. The germline V gene encodes CDR1 SGHRS and CDR2 YFSETQ. There are 14 residues in the CDR3. CDR3 residues: CASSRRGSDEKLFF. The DNA of the CDR3 is TGCGCCAGCAGCCGCAGGGGTTCCGATGAAAAACTGTTTTTT.

The V gene is TRBV6-1, the J gene TRBJ1-4, with a weak D call TRBD1 (5 bases). Germline CDR1 and CDR2: MNHNS and SASEGT. Trimming took 2 bases from V and 5 from J, leaving 12 bases between them. This CDR3 region has 15 residues. The chain's CDR3 is CASSEIRGTNEKLFF. The CDR3 DNA is TGTGCCAGCAGTGAAATTCGGGGGACCAATGAAAAACTGTTTTTT.

This clone was observed once. The V and J genes are TRBV7-9 and TRBJ2-1; 8 bases agree with TRBD1. The V and J ends lost 1 base and 10 bases, in that order; junction bases with no gene match: 6. The CDR3 has 14 amino acids. Per the germline V gene, CDR1 is SEHNR and CDR2 is FQNEAQ (reference sequence). CDR3 sequence: CASSLVFQGAEQFF. The CDR3 nucleotides are TGTGCCAGCAGCTTAGTTTTCCAGGGGGCGGAGCAGTTCTTC.

The CDR3 sequence: CASSGGGDRSSLETQYF. The CDR3 DNA reads as TGCGCCAGCAGCGGTGGTGGGGACAGGTCGAGTTTAGAGACCCAGTACTTC. The chain has TRBV5-1 and TRBJ2-5; TRBD1 matches 8 bases. The CDR3 runs to 17 residues. The germline gives CDR1 SGHRS, CDR2 YFSETQ. The V segment lost 4 bases and the J segment 4 bases; nucleotides outside the gene matches: 15.

This clone showed up just once. The rearrangement joins TRBV7-9 to TRBJ2-3, with a tentative D call TRBD2 (6 bases). Germline-derived CDR1 and CDR2 are SEHNR and FQNEAQ (reference sequence). CDR3 length: 15 amino acids. V shed 4 bases and J shed 2 bases, with 13 bases lying between them. CDR3 loop: CASSSQGLDTDTQYF. In DNA form, the CDR3 reads TGTGCCAGCAGCTCCCAGGGACTCGACACAGATACGCAGTATTTT.

CDR3 loop: CASSLGQGHQPQHF. Here the CDR3 DNA reads TGTGCCAGCAGCTTGGGACAGGGGCATCAGCCCCAGCATTTT. This chain uses TRBV7-9 with TRBJ1-5; TRBD1 matches 10 bases. CDR3 length: 14 residues. The germline V gene encodes CDR1 SEHNR and CDR2 FQNEAQ (reference sequence). Trimming at V came to 3 bases and at J to 5 bases, leaving 1 base not matched to a gene.

The chain combines TRBV6-4 with TRBJ2-3; a possible D gene is TRBD1 (5 bases). The CDR3 runs to 16 residues. Germline assignment: CDR1 MRHNA and CDR2 SNTAGT. Trimming pared 0 bases from V and 2 bases from J, leaving 12 bases between. CDR3 in DNA: TGTGCCAGCAGTGACTCTTACAGGTCCAACACAGATACGCAGTATTTT. Residues: CASSDSYRSNTDTQYF.

The chain carries TRBV7-2 and TRBJ2-7; the match to TRBD2 covers 8 bases. V trimming: 5 bases; J trimming: 3 bases; junction bases outside the gene matches: 3. Germline-derived CDR1 and CDR2 are SGHTA and FQGNSA. The CDR3 spans 13 residues. For the CDR3, the DNA is TGTGCCAGCAGCCTCGGGGGGGACTACGAGCAGTACTTC. It is translated as CASSLGGDYEQYF.

The genes are TRBV2 and TRBJ1-2, with D maybe TRBD1 (5 bases). The CDR3 extends over 13 amino acids. The germline V gene has CDR1 SNHLY and CDR2 FYNNEI. Between the trimmed V and J ends, which lost 7 bases and 6 bases, there was a span of 15 bases. The CDR3: CASMRARVDGYTF. The DNA for the CDR3 is TGTGCCAGCATGAGAGCCAGGGTAGATGGCTACACCTTC.

The rearrangement joins TRBV7-8 to TRBJ2-1; 11 bases are shared with TRBD2. There are 15 residues in the CDR3. The germline CDR1 and CDR2 sequences are SGHVS and FQNEAQ. J gave up 7 bases and V 5 bases, and 7 bases lay outside the gene matches. This CDR3 is CASSPTSGGQNEQFF. The CDR3 coding sequence is TGTGCCAGCAGCCCAACTAGCGGGGGACAAAATGAGCAGTTCTTC.

The count of this clone is one. The genes are TRBV6-4 and TRBJ2-3; unclear D gene. The germline V and J ends were trimmed by 2 bases and 1 base, with 10 bases remaining between them. The germline gives CDR1 MRHNA, CDR2 SNTAGT. The CDR3 runs 15 residues. The CDR3 here is CASSDRAARTDTQYF. The CDR3 DNA follows: TGTGCCAGCAGTGACAGGGCGGCCCGCACAGATACGCAGTATTTT.

The chain is built from TRBV6-5 and TRBJ2-7; TRBD1 matches at 7 bases. The ends lost 6 bases at V and 6 bases at J; junction bases unmatched: 14. This CDR3 is built from 15 residues. CDR1 and CDR2 from the germline V gene are MNHEY and SVGAGI. CDR3 loop: CASRARGFPPSEQYF. CDR3 DNA: TGTGCCAGCAGGGCCAGGGGGTTTCCTCCCTCCGAGCAGTACTTC.

The chain employs TRBV10-3 and TRBJ1-1; 10 positions agree with TRBD1. This CDR3 region has 14 residues. Unmatched junction bases numbered 5, after V lost 7 bases and J lost 3 bases. Germline V lookup: CDR1 ENHRY, CDR2 SYGVKD. CDR3: CAITLGQGDTEAFF. CDR3 coding DNA: TGTGCCATCACTCTCGGACAGGGGGACACTGAAGCTTTCTTT.

Here the CDR3 reads CASIQGVNSPLHF. The CDR3 bases are TGTGCCAGCATCCAGGGGGTCAATTCACCCCTCCACTTT. The V and J genes are TRBV6-6 and TRBJ1-6, with 7 bases matching TRBD1. The CDR3 is made up of 13 amino acids. The V and J ends lost 7 bases and 7 bases, in that order; junction bases with no gene match: 4. Germline V CDR1 and CDR2: MNHNY, SVGAGI (reference sequence).

The chain is built from TRBV2 and TRBJ2-2, with 8 bases lining up with TRBD1. After removal of 3 bases from V and 6 bases from J, the junction contained 12 bases not matched to a gene. The CDR3 is 17 residues long. Per the germline V gene, CDR1 is SNHLY and CDR2 is FYNNEI. CDR3 region: CASSDGRGRVVAGELFF. The CDR3 DNA is TGTGCCAGCAGTGACGGCAGGGGGCGCGTTGTAGCCGGGGAGCTGTTTTTT.

V gene TRBV29-1 combines with J gene TRBJ2-7, with 9 bases identical to TRBD1. Germline CDR1 reads SQVTM; CDR2 reads ANQGSEA. The CDR3 totals 16 residues. Trimming removed 6 bases from V and 7 bases from J; junction bases left unmatched: 19. The CDR3 DNA follows: TGCAGCGTCAAACCAGGCCACGGGACAGGGTTTCAGGAGCAGTACTTC. Its translation: CSVKPGHGTGFQEQYF.

The CDR3 coding sequence is TGTGCCAGCCGCCGGGACACTATGAACACTGAAGCTTTCTTT. Translating gives CASRRDTMNTEAFF. The chain combines TRBV6-5 with TRBJ1-1, with D perhaps matching TRBD1 (6 bases). Germline V gene sequence: CDR1 MNHEY, CDR2 SVGAGI. This CDR3 region has 14 residues. Trimming took 8 bases from V and 0 from J, leaving 13 bases between them.

The gene calls are TRBV19 and TRBJ1-1; D is ambiguous. Trimming removed 5 bases from V and 0 bases from J, with 7 bases in between. This CDR3 has 13 residues. CDR1 is LNHDA, CDR2 SQIVND, per germline (reference sequence). DNA of the CDR3: TGTGCCAGTAGTGCGACGGTGAACACTGAAGCTTTCTTT. It encodes CASSATVNTEAFF. Drawing the rest from reference TRBV19 and TRBJ1-1, the complete variable domain is DGGITQSPKYLFRKEGQNVTLSCEQNLNHDAMYWYRQDPGQGLRLIYYSQIVNDFQKGDIAEGYSVSREKKESFPLTVTSAQKNPTAFYLCASSATVNTEAFFGQGTRLTVV.

This chain links TRBV15 with TRBJ1-6; perhaps TRBD1 as D (5 bases). The CDR3 consists of 17 residues. Trimming pared 6 bases from V and 0 bases from J, leaving 15 bases between. Germline CDR1 LNHNV, CDR2 YYDKDF (reference sequence). The CDR3 DNA is TGTGCCACCAGGGGAGAAACAGGCTTCTCCTATAATTCACCCCTCCACTTT. Protein sequence: CATRGETGFSYNSPLHF. Drawing the rest from reference TRBV15 and TRBJ1-6, the complete variable domain is DAMVIQNPRYQVTQFGKPVTLSCSQTLNHNVMYWYQQKSSQAPKLLFHYYDKDFNNEADTPDNFQSRRPNTSFCFLDIRSPGLGDTAMYLCATRGETGFSYNSPLHFGNGTRLTVT.

This chain links TRBV14 with TRBJ1-2, with unresolved D. The CDR3 contains 14 residues. The V gene's germline CDR1 is SGHDN and CDR2 FVKESK. V was clipped by 1 base and J by 8 bases, with 14 bases between them. CDR3 coding DNA: TGTGCCAGCAGCCAAGTGTCGGACCTCGGGGGCTACACCTTC. This encodes CASSQVSDLGGYTF.

The genes are TRBV19 and TRBJ1-5, with 7 nucleotides matching TRBD1. V lost 6 bases and J lost 4; bases outside the gene matches: 9. Germline CDR1 reads LNHDA; CDR2 reads SQIVND (reference sequence). This CDR3 has 15 amino acids. This CDR3 reads CASRTGRFGNQPQHF. The CDR3 DNA is TGTGCCAGTAGGACAGGGCGGTTTGGAAATCAGCCCCAGCATTTT.

This chain uses TRBV14 with TRBJ2-7; D ambiguous. V lost 0 bases to trimming and J lost 3 bases, with 9 bases between them. This CDR3 contains 14 residues. Germline V lookup: CDR1 SGHDN, CDR2 FVKESK. CDR3 loop: CASSQDQLFYEQYF. The CDR3 region has the DNA TGTGCCAGCAGCCAAGACCAGCTTTTCTACGAGCAGTACTTC.

The count of this clone is one. The chain has TRBV25-1 and TRBJ1-6; TRBD1 matches 8 bases. The CDR3 contains 17 residues. The germline CDR1 and CDR2 sequences are MGHDK and SYGVNS. The J segment lost 5 bases and the V segment lost 7 bases, leaving 13 bases of the junction unmatched. CDR3 DNA: TGTGCCAGCACAGGTAGAGACAGGGGTCTTAATAATTCACCCCTCCACTTT. This codes for CASTGRDRGLNNSPLHF.

The rearrangement uses TRBV6-5 and TRBJ2-1, with 7 bases fitting TRBD1. V dropped 9 bases and J dropped 3; count of bases not matched to a gene: 8. In germline, CDR1 is MNHEY, CDR2 SVGAGI. This CDR3 has 14 residues. The CDR3 nucleotides read TGTGCCAGTCACAGGGGTGGAGACTACAATGAGCAGTTCTTC. Its translation: CASHRGGDYNEQFF.

The chain uses TRBV14 and TRBJ2-7, with unresolved D. The CDR3 runs to 15 residues. Germline-derived CDR1 and CDR2 are SGHDN and FVKESK. Trimming stripped 0 bases from V and 1 base from J, with 10 bases between. CDR3 nucleotides: TGTGCCAGCAGCCAAGAAGGTACACCTTCCTACGAGCAGTACTTC. Encoded protein: CASSQEGTPSYEQYF.

The chain has TRBV7-2 and TRBJ1-2; D possibly corresponds to TRBD1 (5 bases). Germline CDR1 is SGHTA and CDR2 is FQGNSA. This CDR3 has 14 amino acids. Trimming cost V 3 bases and J 3 bases, with 11 bases left between them. In DNA form, the CDR3 reads TGTGCCAGCAGCTTCGGGGGAAGGGACTATGGCTACACCTTC. Protein product: CASSFGGRDYGYTF.